The rows below give T cell receptor beta chains drawn from one sample of a study of CD8 T cells in ankylosing spondylitis. From the 5' RACE reads, TCRdb called clonotypes with MiXCR, one entry per CDR3 protein. The sample lists around 250,000 distinct CDR3 sequences, about 10% occurring once. The sequencing input was blood, either unsorted or a sorted T cell fraction (not recorded which). Receptors were obtained from a male donor with ankylosing spondylitis or in good health (not recorded which). Each CDR3 is given with its conserved first and last residue. D genes are given only for firm matches. Rows give clone size only sometimes, using once, few, many, or a class for an expanded clone.

>TRBJ1-2|TRBV29-1|few|TRBD1
CSVDWDSNGYTF
TGCAGCGTTGATTGGGACAGCAATGGCTACACCTTC
>TRBJ2-3|TRBV3-1|.|.
CASSQTVSGWEDTQYF
TGTGCCAGCAGCCAAACGGTCAGCGGGTGGGAAGATACGCAGTATTTT
>TRBJ2-3|TRBV6-1|many|.
CASSEGGSTDTQYF
TGTGCCAGCAGTGAAGGCGGTAGCACAGATACGCAGTATTTT
>TRBJ1-1|TRBV30|many|.
CAWGSRGNGEAFF
TGTGCCTGGGGGTCGCGGGGGAACGGTGAAGCTTTCTTT
>TRBJ2-2|TRBV12-3/TRBV12-4|many|.
CASSLGLSSTGELFF
TGTGCCAGCTCGTTGGGACTTTCGAGCACCGGGGAGCTGTTTTTT
>TRBJ1-1|TRBV19|.|.
CASSVRRGMNTEAFF
TGTGCCAGTAGTGTCCGAAGGGGAATGAACACTGAAGCTTTCTTT
>TRBJ1-2|TRBV12-3/TRBV12-4|many|.
CASSRQAGSSAYTF
TGTGCCAGCAGTCGACAGGCGGGATCGAGTGCGTACACCTTC
>TRBJ2-1|TRBV29-1|many|.
CSVDYPDSKQFF
TGCAGCGTTGATTACCCGGACTCTAAGCAGTTCTTC
>TRBJ1-2|TRBV25-1|many|TRBD1
CASWDRYGYTF
TGTGCCAGCTGGGACAGATATGGCTACACCTTC
>TRBJ2-5|TRBV12-5|many|.
CASGLPSRGLQETQYF
TGTGCTAGTGGTTTGCCATCGCGGGGACTGCAAGAGACCCAGTACTTC
>TRBJ2-1|TRBV20-1|many|.
CSAKGKTYNEQFF
TGCAGTGCTAAAGGGAAAACCTACAATGAGCAGTTCTTC
>TRBJ2-3|TRBV7-9|few|.
CASSGTDDLLGTQYF
TGTGCCAGCAGTGGGACGGACGATCTACTAGGTACGCAGTATTTT
>TRBJ1-5|TRBV10-3|many|TRBD1
CAISDYGTGVIQPQHF
TGTGCCATCAGTGATTATGGGACAGGGGTTATTCAGCCCCAGCATTTT
>TRBJ2-5|TRBV12-3/TRBV12-4|many|TRBD1
CASSFARGRGETQYF
TGTGCCAGCAGTTTTGCCAGGGGGCGGGGAGAGACCCAGTACTTC
>TRBJ2-3|TRBV9|many|TRBD2
CASSVGSSGKTDTQYF
TGTGCCAGCAGCGTAGGGTCTAGCGGGAAGACAGATACGCAGTATTTT
>TRBJ2-7|TRBV5-1|few|.
CASSLRGDPYEQYF
TGCGCCAGCAGCCTTCGCGGGGATCCCTACGAGCAGTACTTC
>TRBJ1-2|TRBV12-3/TRBV12-4|many|.
CASSPWEGHGYTF
TGTGCCAGCAGCCCATGGGAGGGGCATGGCTACACCTTC
>TRBJ1-1|TRBV10-3|many|TRBD1
CAIRTLTGGAAFF
TGTGCCATCAGGACTCTGACAGGGGGCGCGGCTTTCTTT
>TRBJ2-2|TRBV20-1|many|TRBD2
CSARDSSSGRMNTGELFF
TGCAGTGCTAGAGATTCGAGTAGCGGGAGGATGAACACCGGGGAGCTGTTTTTT
>TRBJ1-2|TRBV3-1|few|.
CASSQEDGLRANYGYTF
TGTGCCAGCAGCCAGGAAGACGGACTGAGGGCTAACTATGGCTACACCTTC
>TRBJ1-2|TRBV2|.|.
CASRRSYGYTF
TGTGCCAGCAGACGGAGCTATGGCTACACCTTC
>TRBJ1-5|TRBV7-8|many|.
CASSLGAGDQPQHF
TGTGCCAGCAGCTTAGGGGCAGGGGACCAGCCCCAGCATTTT
>TRBJ2-5|TRBV12-3/TRBV12-4|few|TRBD1
CASTRDRGETQYF
TGTGCCAGCACCCGGGACAGGGGCGAGACCCAGTACTTC
>TRBJ1-6|TRBV12-3/TRBV12-4|many|.
CASSFNRGDSPLHF
TGTGCCAGCAGTTTCAATAGGGGAGATTCACCCCTCCACTTT
>TRBJ2-1|TRBV12-3/TRBV12-4|many|TRBD2
CASSLTGTSVEQFF
TGTGCCAGCAGTCTTACCGGGACTAGCGTTGAGCAGTTCTTC